A single sample gave rise to the 17 T cell receptor beta chains below, sequenced in a study of blood T cell repertoires in COVID-19. Assay used: immunoSEQ multiplex PCR; TCRdb lists only in-frame clones, some missing. The data show tens of thousands of clones, 91% seen once. Sequencing was carried out using peripheral blood. Receptors were obtained from a man in his 70s with active COVID-19.

The chain joins TRBV11-2 to TRBJ2-7, with D possibly matching TRBD2 (6 bases). This CDR3 has 13 amino acids. Trimming shortened V by 1 base and J by 11 bases, and 15 bases separated the two germline ends. Germline V gene lookup returns CDR1 SGHAT and CDR2 FQNNGV. The CDR3 region is CASSLVVGGGEYF. The CDR3 coding sequence is TGTGCCAGCAGCTTAGTGGTGGGCGGCGGGGAGTACTTC.

The J gene is TRBJ2-1, the V gene TRBV7-2, with a weak D call TRBD2 (6 bases). Germline-derived CDR1 and CDR2 are SGHTA and FQGNSA. This CDR3 comprises 14 residues. V was shortened by 5 bases and J by 6 bases, with 14 bases between the two germline ends. The CDR3 DNA reads as TGTGCCAGCAGCCCGGGGGTCCCAAGCAATGAGCAGTTCTTC. Translated: CASSPGVPSNEQFF.

This clone has just one count. The chain recombines TRBV11-2 with TRBJ2-3; the match to TRBD2 covers 8 bases. From germline, CDR1 is SGHAT and CDR2 FQNNGV. V shed 5 bases and J 4 bases; nucleotides not matched to a gene: 8. The CDR3 runs to 15 residues. The CDR3 loop reads CASSPSGLEADTQYF. In nucleotides, the CDR3 is TGTGCCAGCAGCCCGTCGGGACTAGAGGCAGATACGCAGTATTTT.

V usage is TRBV28 and J usage is TRBJ2-1, with D perhaps matching TRBD1 (6 bases). This CDR3 is built from 15 residues. Germline V lookup: CDR1 MDHEN, CDR2 SYDVKM. Trimming took 3 bases from V and 2 from J, leaving 11 bases between them. DNA for the CDR3: TGTGCCAGCAGTTTGGGGGCAGCTACCTACAATGAGCAGTTCTTC. Translation gives CASSLGAATYNEQFF.

This clone was observed a single time. The chain carries TRBV11-2 and TRBJ1-1; 9 bases match TRBD1. J was trimmed by 5 bases and V by 5 bases; bases with no gene match: 9. Germline lookup yields CDR1 SGHAT and CDR2 FQNNGV. There are 15 residues in the CDR3. The chain's CDR3 is CASSSPGQGLTEAFF. The CDR3 region has the DNA TGTGCCAGCAGCAGCCCGGGACAGGGACTAACTGAAGCTTTCTTT.

The gene calls are TRBV7-2 and TRBJ1-1; D remains unclear. Germline CDR1 reads SGHTA; CDR2 reads FQGNSA. The CDR3 is 14 residues long. Trimming left V 3 bases short and J 0 bases short, with 8 bases between. This CDR3 is CASSFGQMNTEAFF. The CDR3 coding sequence is TGTGCCAGCAGCTTTGGGCAGATGAACACTGAAGCTTTCTTT. The full variable domain, rest sourced from reference TRBV7-2 and TRBJ1-1, is GAGVSQSPSNKVTEKGKDVELRCDPISGHTALYWYRQSLGQGLEFLIYFQGNSAPDKSGLPSDRFSAERTGGSVSTLTIQRTQQEDSAVYLCASSFGQMNTEAFFGQGTRLTVV.

This chain connects TRBV10-2 to TRBJ2-7, with D hard to call. The CDR3 is 14 amino acids. Germline CDR1 reads WSHSY; CDR2 reads SAAADI. V lost 1 base to trimming and J lost 3 bases, with 10 bases between them. The CDR3 region has the DNA TGCGCCAGCAGTGAGTTAGCTTCTGACTACGAGCAGTACTTC. Amino acid sequence: CASSELASDYEQYF.

The CDR3 region has the DNA TGTGCCATCAGTGAGGATTGGAGGGTCGGTGGCTACACCTTC. Amino acid sequence: CAISEDWRVGGYTF. The genes are TRBV10-3 and TRBJ1-2; no definite D call. Germline V gene lookup returns CDR1 ENHRY and CDR2 SYGVKD. CDR3 length: 14 amino acids. V shed 2 bases and J shed 7 bases, with 14 bases lying between them.

This clone has only a few counts. The chain uses TRBV19 and TRBJ2-7; D may be TRBD2 (6 bases). Trimming left V 6 bases short and J 2 bases short, with 11 bases between. The CDR3 is made up of 13 amino acids. CDR1 is LNHDA, CDR2 SQIVND, per germline (reference sequence). This CDR3 reads CASSQGGTYEQYF. CDR3 nucleotide sequence: TGTGCCAGTAGCCAAGGAGGGACCTACGAGCAGTACTTC.

Of note for this clone: This sample includes further DNA sequences coding for the same CDR3. This rearrangement joins TRBV9 to TRBJ2-1, with a weak D call TRBD2 (7 bases). CDR3 length equals 16 residues. The germline V and J ends were trimmed by 0 bases and 1 base, with 11 bases remaining between them. The germline CDR1 and CDR2 sequences are SGDLS and YYNGEE. The DNA for the CDR3 is TGTGCCAGCAGCGTAGAGGGGAGGGGGTCCTACAATGAGCAGTTCTTC. Translation gives CASSVEGRGSYNEQFF. The whole variable domain, filled in from reference TRBV9 and TRBJ2-1, reads DSGVTQTPKHLITATGQRVTLRCSPRSGDLSVYWYQQSLDQGLQFLIQYYNGEERAKGNILERFSAQQFPDLHSELNLSSLELGDSALYFCASSVEGRGSYNEQFFGPGTRLTVL.

CDR3: CASSSLVSGANVLTF. The CDR3 DNA reads as TGTGCCAGCAGTTCCTTAGTGTCTGGGGCCAACGTCCTGACTTTC. This chain joins TRBV28 and TRBJ2-6; D remains ambiguous. The CDR3 is 15 amino acids. V was trimmed by 4 bases and J by 1 base, leaving 8 bases between them. Per the germline V gene, CDR1 is MDHEN and CDR2 is SYDVKM.

V and J are TRBV5-1 and TRBJ2-1; 12 bases line up with TRBD2. Trimming took 4 bases from V and 8 from J; bases not matched to a gene: 13. Germline assignment: CDR1 SGHRS and CDR2 YFSETQ. This CDR3 is 17 amino acids long. Here the CDR3 DNA reads TGCGCCAGCAGCGGCCGGCTAGCGGGAGGGAGTGGGGATGAGCAGTTCTTC. It specifies CASSGRLAGGSGDEQFF.

The CDR3 loop reads CASSQFNMPNYGYTF. CDR3 coding DNA: TGTGCCAGCAGCCAGTTCAACATGCCTAACTATGGCTACACCTTC. This chain connects TRBV14 to TRBJ1-2; D not resolved. Germline assignment: CDR1 SGHDN and CDR2 FVKESK. V was shortened by 3 bases and J by 0 bases, with 11 bases between the two germline ends. This CDR3 has 15 residues. The whole variable domain, filled in from reference TRBV14 and TRBJ1-2, reads EAGVTQFPSHSVIEKGQTVTLRCDPISGHDNLYWYRRVMGKEIKFLLHFVKESKQDESGMPNNRFLAERTGGTYSTLKVQPAELEDSGVYFCASSQFNMPNYGYTFGSGTRLTVV.

This clone was counted between two and nine times. The same CDR3 can be traced to other DNA sequences in this sample. This chain links TRBV10-2 with TRBJ2-3, with no clear D. With 0 bases removed from V and 0 bases from J, the gap between germline ends came to 7 bases. The CDR3 extends over 15 amino acids. Germline V gene data show CDR1 as WSHSY and CDR2 as SAAADI. CDR3 DNA sequence: TGCGCCAGCAGTGAGTCTCCGACTAGCACAGATACGCAGTATTTT. It translates to CASSESPTSTDTQYF.

This clone was picked up one time. V is TRBV11-3 and J is TRBJ2-1; weak D call: TRBD1 (5 bases). This CDR3 has 14 residues. Deletions cut 5 bases from V and 6 bases from J, with 14 bases between. Germline assignment: CDR1 SGHNT and CDR2 YENEEA. Here the CDR3 reads CASSLDSSGNEQFF. CDR3 in DNA: TGTGCCAGCAGCCTCGACAGTTCTGGCAATGAGCAGTTCTTC.

This clone was seen once. V gene TRBV11-2 combines with J gene TRBJ2-7; TRBD1 matches at 10 bases. The CDR3 consists of 16 residues. Germline V gene sequence: CDR1 SGHAT, CDR2 FQNNGV. Germline trimming cut 4 bases from V and 2 bases from J; bases unmatched to any gene: 8. CDR3 in amino acids: CASSSLGQGIPYEQYF. The DNA of the CDR3 is TGTGCCAGCAGCTCGCTGGGACAGGGGATTCCCTACGAGCAGTACTTC.

The J gene is TRBJ2-1, the V gene TRBV27; 10 nucleotides agree with TRBD2. Germline V gene lookup returns CDR1 MNHEY and CDR2 SMNVEV (reference sequence). Trimming cost V 2 bases and J 9 bases; bases outside gene matches: 7. The CDR3 loop spans 15 amino acids. CDR3 DNA sequence: TGTGCCAGCAGTTTAGGGGTAGCGGGAGGAACTGAGCAGTTCTTC. As protein: CASSLGVAGGTEQFF.